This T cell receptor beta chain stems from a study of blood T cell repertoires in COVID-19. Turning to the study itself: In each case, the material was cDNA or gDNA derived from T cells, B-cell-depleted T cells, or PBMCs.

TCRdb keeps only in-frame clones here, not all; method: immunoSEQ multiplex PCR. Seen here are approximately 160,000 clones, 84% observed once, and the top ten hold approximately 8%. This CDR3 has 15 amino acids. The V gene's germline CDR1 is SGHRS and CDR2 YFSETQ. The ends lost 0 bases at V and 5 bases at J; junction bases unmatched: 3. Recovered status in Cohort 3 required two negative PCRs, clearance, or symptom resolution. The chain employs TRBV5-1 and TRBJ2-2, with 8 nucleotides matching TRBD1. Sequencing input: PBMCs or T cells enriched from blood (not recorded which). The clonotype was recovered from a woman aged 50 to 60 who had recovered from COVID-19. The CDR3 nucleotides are TGCGCCAGCAGCTTGGAGGGACAGGCGACCGGGGAGCTGTTTTTT. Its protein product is CASSLEGQATGELFF.